The source of this T cell receptor (beta chain) is a study of blood T cell repertoires in COVID-19. Overall study: Samples of COVID-19 (acute and convalescent) were obtained from the United States, Italy and Spain. The cDNA or gDNA used as material had been derived from T cells, B-cell-depleted T cells, or PBMCs.

Original handling: Nucleated cell number was recorded as an estimate derived from reference gene primer amplification. Sequencing was performed with immunoSEQ multiplex PCR; in TCRdb, only in-frame clones are kept and a portion is missing. D and trimming come from the DNA, and the V and J calls and clone size come from that table. The sample consists of 70,000 to 100,000 clones, 86% of them appearing once. This clone came up once. CDR1 and CDR2 from the germline V gene are KGHSH and LQKENI. The germline V and J ends were trimmed by 2 bases and 3 bases, with 10 bases remaining between them. CDR3 length: 14 residues.

Sequencing was performed on peripheral blood. The V call is TRBV18, the J call TRBJ1-2; D gene ambiguous. This TCR was sampled from a man older than 75 with active or convalescent COVID-19. DNA for the CDR3: TGTGCCAGCTCACCAACAGCTACTGACTATGGCTACACCTTC. It is translated as CASSPTATDYGYTF.